This T cell receptor (beta chain) emerged from a study of regulatory dendritic cells for organ transplantation. Germline values: CDR1 SEHNR, CDR2 FQNEAQ (reference sequence). V gave up 3 bases and J gave up 0 bases, with 8 bases separating them. The CDR3 totals 14 residues. TCRdb's copy holds only in-frame clones and misses some; the assay was immunoSEQ multiplex PCR. The sample consists of just under 30,000 clones, roughly 79% of them appearing once. The sequenced sample consisted of memory CD4+ T cells from blood. Described subset: CD45RO+ memory T cells. The TCR originated in a human donor in good health. This rearrangement joins TRBV7-9 to TRBJ1-1, with no clear D. The CDR3 DNA reads as TGTGCCAGCAGCTTGACGGCCATGAACACTGAAGCTTTCTTT. As protein: CASSLTAMNTEAFF.